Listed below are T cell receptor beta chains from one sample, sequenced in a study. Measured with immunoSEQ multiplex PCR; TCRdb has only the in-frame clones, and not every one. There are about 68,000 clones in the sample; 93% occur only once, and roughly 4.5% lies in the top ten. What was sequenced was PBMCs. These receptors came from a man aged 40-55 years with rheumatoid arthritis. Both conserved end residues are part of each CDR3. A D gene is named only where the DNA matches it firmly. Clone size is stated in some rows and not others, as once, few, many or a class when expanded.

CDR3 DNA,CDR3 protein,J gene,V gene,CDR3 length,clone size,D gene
TGTGCCAGTGAGGACAGGGACTTATTTCGCACAGATACGCAGTATTTT,CASEDRDLFRTDTQYF,TRBJ2-3,TRBV5-4,16,.,TRBD1
TGTGCCACCAGCAGAGAGACTAGCGGGGGGCACAGAAACACAGCAGATACGCAGTATTTT,CATSRETSGGHRNTADTQYF,TRBJ2-3,TRBV15,20,.,TRBD2
TGTGCCAGCAGGGCCGACAGGGTCGAATACGAGCAGTACTTC,CASRADRVEYEQYF,TRBJ2-7,TRBV28,14,.,TRBD1
TGTGCCAGCAGCGGCTCAGCTGGCTATGAGCAGTTCTTC,CASSGSAGYEQFF,TRBJ2-1,TRBV9,13,.,.
TGTGCCAGTAGTATTTCCTTCATCGGACCAGATACGCAGTATTTT,CASSISFIGPDTQYF,TRBJ2-3,TRBV19,15,.,.
TGTGCCAGCAGCCTACAACAGGGAAGGACTGAAGCTTTCTTT,CASSLQQGRTEAFF,TRBJ1-1,TRBV5-5,14,once,.
TGTGCCAGCAGCTTAGCTTTGGACGCCGGAGGAGCTTTCTTT,CASSLALDAGGAFF,TRBJ1-1,TRBV7-9,14,.,.
TGTGCCAGCAGACACCCTGGGACTAGCGGGAGGGCCGGGACCGGGGAGCTGTTTTTT,CASRHPGTSGRAGTGELFF,TRBJ2-2,TRBV3-1/TRBV3-2,19,.,TRBD2
TGTGCCAGCAGGCTGGGAGGGAACTCTGAAGCTTTCTTT,CASRLGGNSEAFF,TRBJ1-1,TRBV2,13,.,.
TGTGCCACCAGCCGACAGACCCATTACGAGCAGTACTTC,CATSRQTHYEQYF,TRBJ2-7,TRBV15,13,.,.
TGTGCCTGGAACTTGGACATGCCGGATTCACCCCTCCACTTT,CAWNLDMPDSPLHF,TRBJ1-6,TRBV30,14,.,.
TGTGCCAGCATAAGACAGGGTTTGGAGACCCAGTACTTC,CASIRQGLETQYF,TRBJ2-5,TRBV6-5,13,.,TRBD1
TGTGCCAGCAGCTTGGACGCGCTATATAATTCACCCCTCCACTTT,CASSLDALYNSPLHF,TRBJ1-6,TRBV5-6,15,.,.
TGTGCCAGCAGTTTGACTAGCGGGCGAACCGGGGAGCTGTTTTTT,CASSLTSGRTGELFF,TRBJ2-2,TRBV11-1,15,.,TRBD2
TGTGCCAGCAGTTCCCGAGACGAGGGAGGCGGTTACAATGAGCAGTTCTTC,CASSSRDEGGGYNEQFF,TRBJ2-1,TRBV27,17,.,.
TGTGCCAGTAGTAAACACCCGGGAGCGGCCGGGGAGCTGTTTTTT,CASSKHPGAAGELFF,TRBJ2-2,TRBV19,15,.,.
TGTGCCAGCAGCCCGTACCTCCAGTTAAACTATAATTCACCCCTCCACTTT,CASSPYLQLNYNSPLHF,TRBJ1-6,TRBV11-2,17,.,.
TGTGCCAGCAGCCATCCGGATCCGGGGGAAAAACTGTTTTTT,CASSHPDPGEKLFF,TRBJ1-4,TRBV6-5,14,.,.
TGCGCCAGCAGCTTGGTTGCAGACCTCACAGATACGCAGTATTTT,CASSLVADLTDTQYF,TRBJ2-3,TRBV5-1,15,.,.
TGTGCCAGCAGTGACAGGGGAATAGACAATCAGCCCCAGCATTTT,CASSDRGIDNQPQHF,TRBJ1-5,TRBV6-2/TRBV6-3,15,.,TRBD1
TGCGCCAGCAGCGGAGGGGGCAGGGGCGGCTACACCTTC,CASSGGGRGGYTF,TRBJ1-2,TRBV5-1,13,.,TRBD1